The present TCR beta chain was sequenced within a study of T-cell memory formation after mild COVID-19. cDNA libraries for TCR alpha and TCR beta, carrying sample barcodes and UMIs, came from 5'RACE with constant-segment primers. One entry per CDR3 protein results from TCRdb running MiXCR on the 5' RACE reads. The repertoire includes around 340,000 distinct CDR3 sequences, approximately 15% of them detected once, and under 25% sits in the top ten. Germline loops: CDR1 SGHVS, CDR2 FNYEAQ. CDR3 length: 18 amino acids. Trimming removed 8 bases from V and 8 bases from J; junction bases left unmatched: 18. Whole-study results and caveats: Contracting CD8+ clones were enriched in EMRA, CD4+ mainly in CM and EM. Later expanders leaned CD4+, whereas day 15 to 85 contracting clones were balanced CD4/CD8.

On this clonotype itself: What it recognizes is unknown.

Sequenced material: PBMCs or a T cell subset sorted from them (not recorded which). This chain links TRBV7-6 with TRBJ2-1, with 13 bases identical to TRBD2. This receptor was obtained from a man between 18 and 29 years old who had mild COVID-19 (a few samples of this study predate the infection). Cell type and time point are not known. CDR3 region: CASVMGLAGPSGLDEQFF. The DNA for the CDR3 is TGTGCCAGCGTCATGGGACTAGCGGGGCCTAGTGGGCTGGATGAGCAGTTCTTC.